A single sample gave rise to the 17 T cell receptor beta chains below, sequenced in a study of metastatic and nonmetastatic thyroid tumors. Each patient came to thyroid surgery without any prior treatment (of any kind). Using MiXCR, TCRdb reanalyzed the PCR reads. The data show under 25,000 clones, over 20% seen once. What was sequenced was adjacent normal tissue. Source of these receptors: a female donor with papillary thyroid cancer or a benign thyroid nodule (not recorded which). Some clones in this sample may be carry-over from other donors' samples.

A few counts support this clone. The chain is built from TRBV6-2 or TRBV6-3 and TRBJ2-3, with 7 bases aligning to TRBD2. The germline CDR1 and CDR2 sequences are MNHEY and SVGEGT. The V and J ends lost 7 bases and 6 bases, in that order; junction bases with no gene match: 13. The CDR3 consists of 15 residues. This CDR3 is CASIPWGGRIDTQYF. For the CDR3, the DNA is TGTGCCAGCATCCCTTGGGGGGGGAGAATTGATACGCAGTATTTT.

Details on this clone: This may stem from a read error, because a much larger clone lies one nucleotide away. The chain employs TRBV7-7 and TRBJ2-6, with D perhaps assigned TRBD1 or TRBD2 (6 bases each). This CDR3 is built from 17 residues. V lost 6 bases to trimming and J lost 0 bases, with 15 bases between them. Per the germline V gene, CDR1 is SSHAT and CDR2 is FNYEAQ (reference sequence). CDR3 residues: CASSLMGGSSGANVLTF. CDR3 in DNA: TGTGCCAGCAGTTTAATGGGGGGCAGCTCTGGGGCCAACGTCCTGACTTTC.

This clone is labeled medium-sized. The chain carries TRBV27 and TRBJ2-3, with 11 bases lining up with TRBD2. Germline CDR1 MNHEY, CDR2 SMNVEV (reference sequence). V trimming: 6 bases; J trimming: 1 base; junction bases outside the gene matches: 6. CDR3 length: 16 amino acids. The CDR3 protein is CASRIRLAGRTDTQYF. CDR3 nucleotides: TGTGCCAGCAGAATAAGACTAGCGGGGCGCACAGATACGCAGTATTTT.

This clone was counted many times. This chain connects TRBV18 to TRBJ1-5; D is unresolved. Germline values: CDR1 KGHSH, CDR2 LQKENI. V was trimmed by 2 bases and J by 6 bases, leaving 8 bases between them. The CDR3 is 13 residues long. CDR3 protein: CASSPRSGQPQHF. The CDR3 DNA reads TGTGCCAGCTCACCAAGATCGGGTCAGCCCCAGCATTTT.

This clone was found a few times. The gene calls are TRBV11-2 and TRBJ2-2; the match to TRBD2 covers 16 bases. The length of the CDR3 is 19 residues. The junction had 12 bases not matched to a gene; V was cut back by 5 bases and J by 6 bases. CDR1 and CDR2 (germline): SGHAT, FQNNGV. CDR3 sequence reads: CASSPTGTSGRARAGELFF. As DNA, the CDR3 is TGTGCCAGCAGCCCTACCGGGACTAGCGGGAGGGCAAGGGCCGGGGAGCTGTTTTTT.

In nucleotides, the CDR3 is TGCAGTGCTAGAGATAGCGGTGACTGGTCGGGGGCTTTCTTT. Its protein product is CSARDSGDWSGAFF. The V call is TRBV20-1, the J call TRBJ1-1, with D uncertain. Trimming took off 0 bases at V and 11 bases at J, with 19 bases between the two ends. Germline V lookup: CDR1 DFQATT, CDR2 SNEGSKA (reference sequence). This CDR3 has 14 amino acids.

This clone ranks as medium-sized (0.01 to 0.1%). The chain joins TRBV10-3 to TRBJ2-6; D is unclear. V lost 4 bases to trimming and J lost 2 bases, with 9 bases between them. This CDR3 is built from 15 residues. From germline, CDR1 is ENHRY and CDR2 SYGVKD. CDR3 sequence reads: CAISGGSAGANVLTF. The CDR3 bases are TGTGCCATCAGTGGGGGTTCTGCTGGGGCCAACGTCCTGACTTTC.

The chain has TRBV11-1 and TRBJ2-3; D may be TRBD1 (7 bases). Germline V gene sequence: CDR1 SGHAT, CDR2 FQDESV (reference sequence). Trimming cost V 6 bases and J 0 bases, with 16 bases left between them. This CDR3 spans 16 amino acids. The CDR3, as DNA: TGTGCCAGCAGAAATTGGGCAGGGGGGAGCACAGATACGCAGTATTTT. Its protein product is CASRNWAGGSTDTQYF.

This clone rates as medium-sized. V and J are TRBV7-2 and TRBJ2-1, with D unresolved. Trimming took off 1 base at V and 4 bases at J, with 2 bases between the two ends. The CDR3 has 12 residues. Germline CDR1 SGHTA, CDR2 FQGNSA. For the CDR3, the DNA is TGTGCCAGCAGCTTAGGATACAATGAGCAGTTCTTC. Residues: CASSLGYNEQFF.

The chain employs TRBV7-9 and TRBJ2-3, with D possibly TRBD2 on 5 matching bases. The CDR3 contains 14 residues. Germline-derived CDR1 and CDR2 are SEHNR and FQNEAQ (reference sequence). V lost 8 bases, J lost 4 bases, and 16 bases lay in between. CDR3 amino acids: CASQGSRRSDTQYF. DNA for the CDR3: TGTGCCAGCCAAGGGTCGCGGAGGTCAGATACGCAGTATTTT.

The rearrangement links TRBV15 to TRBJ2-1; D perhaps matches TRBD1 (5 bases). The CDR3 has 16 residues. Per the germline V gene, CDR1 is LNHNV and CDR2 is YYDKDF (reference sequence). Between the trimmed V and J ends, which lost 6 bases and 0 bases, there was a span of 15 bases. CDR3 nucleotide sequence: TGTGCCACCAGAGACTGGCAGGGTAACTCCTACAATGAGCAGTTCTTC. Translation: CATRDWQGNSYNEQFF.

The sample holds many counts of this clone. The rearrangement uses TRBV7-9 and TRBJ2-7; weak D call: TRBD1 (6 bases). CDR3 length: 13 residues. Per the germline V gene, CDR1 is SEHNR and CDR2 is FQNEAQ (reference sequence). V was cut by 5 bases and J by 2 bases, with 10 bases left in between. DNA for the CDR3: TGTGCCAGCAGCCGACAGGTAGCCTACGAGCAGTACTTC. Translating it yields CASSRQVAYEQYF.

This chain links TRBV7-2 with TRBJ2-1; D is ambiguous. This CDR3 is 14 amino acids long. Germline CDR1 and CDR2: SGHTA and FQGNSA. With 3 bases removed from V and 9 bases from J, the gap between germline ends came to 15 bases. CDR3 sequence reads: CASSFGPRVVEQFF. In nucleotides, the CDR3 is TGTGCCAGCAGCTTTGGCCCTCGGGTTGTTGAGCAGTTCTTC.

This clone was picked up many times. DNA of the CDR3: TGTGCTAGTGGTTACTCCCTATCCTACAATGAGCAGTTCTTC. It codes for CASGYSLSYNEQFF. V usage is TRBV12-5 and J usage is TRBJ2-1; D is unclear. The CDR3 has 14 amino acids. In germline, CDR1 is LGHNT, CDR2 FRNRAP. Trimming shortened V by 4 bases and J by 1 base, and 8 bases separated the two germline ends.

This clone showed up many times. CDR3 in amino acids: CASSPGSELGGYTF. The CDR3 DNA reads TGTGCCAGCAGCCCGGGCTCGGAATTGGGGGGCTACACCTTC. This sequence joins TRBV3-1 and TRBJ1-2; D unclear. The CDR3 is 14 amino acids. CDR1 is LGHDT and CDR2 is YNNKEL in the germline V gene (reference sequence). The V gene lost 4 bases and the J gene lost 8 bases, with 17 bases spanning the gap.

The chain joins TRBV7-6 to TRBJ2-1, with no clear D. Trimming took off 0 bases at V and 0 bases at J, with 6 bases between the two ends. This CDR3 has 15 residues. CDR1 and CDR2 from the germline V gene are SGHVS and FNYEAQ. This CDR3 reads CASSLAHSSYNEQFF. The DNA for the CDR3 is TGTGCCAGCAGCTTAGCGCACAGCTCCTACAATGAGCAGTTCTTC.

This chain links TRBV28 with TRBJ2-1; possible D gene TRBD2, 6 bases. This CDR3 region has 14 residues. V lost 6 bases and J 8 bases, leaving 17 bases between the germline ends. CDR1 and CDR2 (germline): MDHEN, SYDVKM. CDR3 coding DNA: TGTGCCAGCAGCCAGACTAGAGAGGTCGATGAGCAGTTCTTC. Amino acids: CASSQTREVDEQFF.